Listed here are 3 T cell receptor beta chains from one sample, sequenced in a study of regulatory T cells in long-lasting Graves disease. Building the TCR beta libraries relied on iRepertoire HTBI primers, and CDR3 regions underwent Arm-PCR. TCRdb itself ran the multiplex PCR reads through MiXCR, one entry per CDR3 protein. The table has 700,000 or so distinct CDR3 sequences, around 32% seen once. The time point was: persistent/refractory GD, antithyroid drugs over 5 years with positive TRAb. PBMCs were the source of the RNA used for TCR sequencing. Sequenced material: peripheral blood mononuclear cells (PBMCs), taken when the disease was refractory, from a patient treated with antithyroid drugs. The receptor source for this set is a female donor with Graves disease.

This clonotype occurred a few times. V usage is TRBV19 and J usage is TRBJ1-1, with D perhaps TRBD1 (5 bases). V gave up 9 bases and J gave up 7 bases, with 18 bases separating them. CDR1 and CDR2 from the germline V gene are LNHDA and SQIVND (reference sequence). The CDR3 runs 13 residues. CDR3 in DNA: TGTGCCAGCACAGGACTGGTACGGGATGAAGCTTTCTTT. Encoded protein: CASTGLVRDEAFF.

This clonotype was detected only a few times. CDR3: CASSMWESYNSPLHF. In DNA, the CDR3 is TGTGCCAGTAGTATGTGGGAATCCTATAATTCACCCCTCCACTTT. The J gene is TRBJ1-6, the V gene TRBV19; no clear D gene. V gave up 3 bases and J gave up 1 base, with 7 bases separating them. The germline CDR1 and CDR2 sequences are LNHDA and SQIVND (reference sequence). The length of the CDR3 is 15 residues.

This clonotype was seen a few times. V and J are TRBV7-2 and TRBJ2-2, with D possibly matching TRBD2 (6 bases). V was trimmed by 3 bases and J by 5 bases, leaving 10 bases between them. This CDR3 region has 14 residues. The V gene's germline CDR1 is SGHTA and CDR2 FQGNSA. CDR3 coding DNA: TGTGCCAGCAGCTTTCACGGGAGTACCGGGGAGCTGTTTTTT. Translating gives CASSFHGSTGELFF.